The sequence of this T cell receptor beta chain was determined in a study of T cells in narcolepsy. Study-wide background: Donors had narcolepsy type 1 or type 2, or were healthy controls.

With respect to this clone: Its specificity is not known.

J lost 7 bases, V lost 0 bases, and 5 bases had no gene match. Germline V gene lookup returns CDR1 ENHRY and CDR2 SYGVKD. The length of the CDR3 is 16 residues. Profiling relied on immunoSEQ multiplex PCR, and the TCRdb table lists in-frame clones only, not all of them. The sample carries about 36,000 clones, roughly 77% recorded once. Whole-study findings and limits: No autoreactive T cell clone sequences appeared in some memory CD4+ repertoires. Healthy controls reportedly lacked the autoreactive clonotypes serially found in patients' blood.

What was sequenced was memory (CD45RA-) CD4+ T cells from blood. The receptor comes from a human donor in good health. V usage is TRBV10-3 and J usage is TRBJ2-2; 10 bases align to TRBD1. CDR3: CAISESDRGDVGELFF. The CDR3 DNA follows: TGTGCCATCAGTGAGTCGGACAGGGGGGACGTCGGGGAGCTGTTTTTT.